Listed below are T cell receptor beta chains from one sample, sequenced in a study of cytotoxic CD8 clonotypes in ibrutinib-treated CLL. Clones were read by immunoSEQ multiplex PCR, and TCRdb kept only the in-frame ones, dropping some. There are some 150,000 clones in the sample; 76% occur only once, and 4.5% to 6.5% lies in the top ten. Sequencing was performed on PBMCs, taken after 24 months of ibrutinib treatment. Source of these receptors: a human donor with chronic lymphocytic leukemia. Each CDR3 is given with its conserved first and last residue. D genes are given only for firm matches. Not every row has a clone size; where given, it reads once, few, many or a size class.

cdr3_nt: TGTGCCAGCAGTTTGGGGCTCATCCTTCCTGTTACTAATGAAAAACTGTTTTTT; cdr3_aa: CASSLGLILPVTNEKLFF; j_call: TRBJ1-4; v_call: TRBV28; d_call: NA; clone_size: NA
cdr3_nt: TGTGCCAGCAGCCAACACGCCGGGTACTTC; cdr3_aa: CASSQHAGYF; j_call: TRBJ2-7; v_call: TRBV7-3; d_call: NA; clone_size: few
cdr3_nt: TGTGCCAGTAACGGACAGGGTTTCAGGGAGCAGTTCTTC; cdr3_aa: CASNGQGFREQFF; j_call: TRBJ2-1; v_call: TRBV19; d_call: TRBD1; clone_size: few
cdr3_nt: TGTGCCAGCAGTCCAAGTCATCAGCCCCAGCATTTT; cdr3_aa: CASSPSHQPQHF; j_call: TRBJ1-5; v_call: TRBV28; d_call: NA; clone_size: few
cdr3_nt: TGTGCCAGCAGCCCCCGGGACAGCCCCTACGAGCAGTACTTC; cdr3_aa: CASSPRDSPYEQYF; j_call: TRBJ2-7; v_call: TRBV21-1; d_call: NA; clone_size: NA
cdr3_nt: TGTGCCAGCAGTTACTCGCCGGGACAGGGCTCCGAGCAGTACTTC; cdr3_aa: CASSYSPGQGSEQYF; j_call: TRBJ2-7; v_call: TRBV6-5; d_call: TRBD1; clone_size: NA
cdr3_nt: TGTGCCAGCAGTGCAACCGGGACAGAAATGAATGAGCAGTTCTTC; cdr3_aa: CASSATGTEMNEQFF; j_call: TRBJ2-1; v_call: TRBV9; d_call: TRBD1; clone_size: NA
cdr3_nt: TGTGCCAGCTCAGCCGGGACAGAACGGTACGAGCAGTACTTC; cdr3_aa: CASSAGTERYEQYF; j_call: TRBJ2-7; v_call: TRBV18; d_call: TRBD1; clone_size: NA
cdr3_nt: TGTGCCTGGAGCCGGGGGGTGGACACCATATATTTT; cdr3_aa: CAWSRGVDTIYF; j_call: TRBJ1-3; v_call: TRBV30; d_call: NA; clone_size: few
cdr3_nt: TGCGCCAGCAGCTTGGGGGGTTCTAACGAGCAGTACTTC; cdr3_aa: CASSLGGSNEQYF; j_call: TRBJ2-7; v_call: TRBV5-1; d_call: NA; clone_size: NA
cdr3_nt: TGTGCCAGCTCACCGAGGACAGGGACAGACTACGAGCAGTACTTC; cdr3_aa: CASSPRTGTDYEQYF; j_call: TRBJ2-7; v_call: TRBV18; d_call: TRBD1; clone_size: few
cdr3_nt: TGTGCCAGCAGCGAAAACAGGGGGTCGAACTATGGCTACACCTTC; cdr3_aa: CASSENRGSNYGYTF; j_call: TRBJ1-2; v_call: TRBV9; d_call: TRBD1; clone_size: NA
cdr3_nt: TGTGCCAGCAGGAGGCCCCTGGGTCAGGCGATGGGGACTGAAGCTTTCTTT; cdr3_aa: CASRRPLGQAMGTEAFF; j_call: TRBJ1-1; v_call: TRBV7-9; d_call: NA; clone_size: NA
cdr3_nt: TGTGCCTGGAGGGCGACAGGGCGGGACACTGAAGCTTTCTTT; cdr3_aa: CAWRATGRDTEAFF; j_call: TRBJ1-1; v_call: TRBV30; d_call: TRBD1; clone_size: NA
cdr3_nt: TGTGCCAGCTCACCAGGTAGCAATCAGCCCCAGCATTTT; cdr3_aa: CASSPGSNQPQHF; j_call: TRBJ1-5; v_call: TRBV18; d_call: NA; clone_size: NA
cdr3_nt: TGTGCCTCCCGGGCGGGGGGTATCGGCTACACCTTC; cdr3_aa: CASRAGGIGYTF; j_call: TRBJ1-2; v_call: TRBV11-2; d_call: NA; clone_size: few
cdr3_nt: TGTGCCAGCACCGTTCGGGGCGTCGAGACCCAGTACTTC; cdr3_aa: CASTVRGVETQYF; j_call: TRBJ2-5; v_call: TRBV5-6; d_call: NA; clone_size: NA
cdr3_nt: TGTGCCAGTAGCATCACAGGGGGCGCGGAGACCCAGTACTTC; cdr3_aa: CASSITGGAETQYF; j_call: TRBJ2-5; v_call: TRBV19; d_call: TRBD1; clone_size: few
cdr3_nt: TGCGCCAGCAGCCCGGGACGGCGGCATGAAAAACTGTTTTTT; cdr3_aa: CASSPGRRHEKLFF; j_call: TRBJ1-4; v_call: TRBV4-3; d_call: NA; clone_size: NA
cdr3_nt: TGTGCCAGCTCCCCCGCGGGGGGACAGGTGGGCTACGAGCAGTACTTC; cdr3_aa: CASSPAGGQVGYEQYF; j_call: TRBJ2-7; v_call: TRBV18; d_call: NA; clone_size: NA
cdr3_nt: TGTGCCAGTAGTATTCGGCGGGACGGGTACGAGCAGTACTTC; cdr3_aa: CASSIRRDGYEQYF; j_call: TRBJ2-7; v_call: TRBV19; d_call: NA; clone_size: NA
cdr3_nt: TGCGCCAGCAGCCAGGTAGCGGGAGGGAACACCGGGGAGCTGTTTTTT; cdr3_aa: CASSQVAGGNTGELFF; j_call: TRBJ2-2; v_call: TRBV4-3; d_call: TRBD2; clone_size: NA